These 16 T cell receptor beta chains were all obtained from the same sample, sequenced in a study of T cells after somatic rescue of genetic block (dated by TCRdb to about 2020). The library was made by the immunoSEQ multiplex PCR assay. The table comes from immuneACCESS by way of TCRdb, which keeps in-frame sequences with V and J called. Part of the clones is missing from these tables; in studies checked, under half for an unresolved V gene and the rest for unknown reasons. The sample profile shows about 88,000 clones; 85% to 90% of them were found once. The top ten hold roughly 1.7% of the sample. The sequencing sample was made of peripheral blood mononuclear cells (PBMCs). The receptor source for this set is a woman aged 18-29 years.

This chain connects TRBV11-2 to TRBJ2-5; the D gene could be TRBD1 or TRBD2 (6 bases each). V was trimmed by 5 bases and J by 2 bases, leaving 15 bases between them. The CDR3 has 15 residues. CDR1 is SGHAT and CDR2 is FQNNGV in the germline V gene. CDR3 sequence: CASSPAGQPQETQYF. In DNA, the CDR3 is TGTGCCAGCAGCCCTGCGGGACAACCTCAAGAGACCCAGTACTTC.

This clone was counted a single time. This chain uses TRBV4-1 with TRBJ1-1, with TRBD1 matching over 7 bases. From germline, CDR1 is MGHRA and CDR2 YSYEKL. The V gene end was trimmed by 2 bases and the J gene end by 0 bases; junction bases not matched to a gene: 6. CDR3 size: 16 residues. CDR3 residues: CASSQTPGQVNTEAFF. The DNA of the CDR3 is TGCGCCAGCAGCCAAACCCCCGGACAGGTGAACACTGAAGCTTTCTTT.

J is TRBJ2-3 and V is TRBV5-1; 10 nucleotides agree with TRBD2. The CDR3 length is 17 residues. Germline assignment: CDR1 SGHRS and CDR2 YFSETQ. V was clipped by 1 base and J by 4 bases; unmatched bases: 9. CDR3 residues: CASSLLPSGRGSDTQYF. The CDR3, as DNA: TGCGCCAGCAGCTTGCTCCCCAGCGGGAGGGGATCAGATACGCAGTATTTT.

This clone has a single count. The V and J genes are TRBV7-9 and TRBJ1-4, with TRBD1 matching over 8 bases. V shed 5 bases and J 7 bases; nucleotides not matched to a gene: 9. CDR1 and CDR2 from the germline V gene are SEHNR and FQNEAQ (reference sequence). The CDR3 extends over 15 amino acids. The CDR3 region has the DNA TGTGCCAGCAGCCCTAGTTCAGGGGGCGGTGAAAAACTGTTTTTT. It encodes CASSPSSGGGEKLFF.

This chain uses TRBV5-6 with TRBJ1-2; D is possibly TRBD1 (5 bases). The CDR3 consists of 12 residues. Germline V gene sequence: CDR1 SGHDT, CDR2 YYEEEE. V lost 4 bases, J lost 7 bases, and 11 bases lay in between. This CDR3 reads CASSRTGLGYTF. The CDR3 bases are TGTGCCAGCAGCCGAACGGGGCTTGGCTACACCTTC.

J is TRBJ2-1 and V is TRBV7-9; D is unresolved. This CDR3 spans 16 amino acids. From germline, CDR1 is SEHNR and CDR2 FQNEAQ (reference sequence). V was clipped by 5 bases and J by 0 bases, with 14 bases between them. The CDR3 DNA sequence: TGTGCCAGCAGCCCCACGTCCCCGAACTCCTACAATGAGCAGTTCTTC. Amino acids: CASSPTSPNSYNEQFF.

This clone was observed a few times. This sequence joins TRBV11-2 and TRBJ1-3, with a tentative D call TRBD1 (6 bases). Looked up from germline, CDR1 is SGHAT and CDR2 is FQNNGV. The V end was cut by 1 base, the J end by 3 bases, with 19 bases between. The CDR3 has 18 amino acids. DNA of the CDR3: TGTGCCAGCAGCTTAGGTGTTGGTACAGGGAGATTTGGAAACACCATATATTTT. As protein: CASSLGVGTGRFGNTIYF.

The V and J genes are TRBV28 and TRBJ2-7; D unclear. The ends were cut back, 4 bases at V and 2 bases at J, with 3 bases in the middle. This CDR3 is 11 amino acids long. Germline V gene data show CDR1 as MDHEN and CDR2 as SYDVKM. CDR3 nucleotide sequence: TGTGCCAGCAGTTCCCCCTACGAGCAGTACTTC. It translates to CASSSPYEQYF.

V gene TRBV29-1 combines with J gene TRBJ2-3; D remains ambiguous. V gave up 7 bases and J gave up 0 bases, with 11 bases separating them. The CDR3 sequence is 13 residues long. CDR1 SQVTM and CDR2 ANQGSEA come from the germline V gene. The CDR3 region is CSGRRTSTDTQYF. CDR3 sequence (DNA): TGCAGCGGCCGCCGAACTAGCACAGATACGCAGTATTTT.

This chain uses TRBV7-2 with TRBJ2-7; 9 bases line up with TRBD2. The J segment lost 2 bases and the V segment lost 4 bases, leaving 12 bases of the junction unmatched. CDR1 SGHTA and CDR2 FQGNSA come from the germline V gene. The length of the CDR3 is 17 residues. The CDR3 nucleotides read TGTGCCAGCAGCTACCCCTCTGGAGCGGGAGGCACCTACGAGCAGTACTTC. Translation: CASSYPSGAGGTYEQYF.

There are a few counts of this clone. V gene TRBV19 combines with J gene TRBJ1-2; 8 bases align to TRBD1. V trimming: 4 bases; J trimming: 4 bases; junction bases outside the gene matches: 5. CDR1 is LNHDA and CDR2 is SQIVND in the germline V gene (reference sequence). This CDR3 region has 14 residues. CDR3 in DNA: TGTGCCAGTAGTACACGGACAGGGACCTATGGCTACACCTTC. It translates to CASSTRTGTYGYTF.

This chain connects TRBV7-9 to TRBJ2-1; TRBD2 might be the D (5 bases). The V gene lost 2 bases and the J gene lost 0 bases, with 11 bases spanning the gap. The CDR3 extends over 16 amino acids. Germline CDR1 SEHNR, CDR2 FQNEAQ (reference sequence). The DNA of the CDR3 is TGTGCCAGCAGCTTAAACGGCGCGGGCTCCTACAATGAGCAGTTCTTC. Its protein product is CASSLNGAGSYNEQFF.

The chain has TRBV28 and TRBJ2-7, with a weak D call TRBD1 (5 bases). The ends were cut back, 10 bases at V and 4 bases at J, with 17 bases in the middle. There are 13 residues in the CDR3. From germline, CDR1 is MDHEN and CDR2 SYDVKM. The CDR3 here is CATQRGKGYEQYF. The CDR3 DNA reads TGTGCCACCCAAAGGGGAAAGGGTTACGAGCAGTACTTC.

This chain joins TRBV28 and TRBJ2-7, with 7 bases lining up with TRBD1. Germline CDR1 is MDHEN and CDR2 is SYDVKM. The CDR3 is made up of 14 amino acids. J lost 6 bases, V lost 5 bases, and 10 bases had no gene match. The chain's CDR3 is CASSEGGAESEQYF. CDR3 in DNA: TGTGCCAGCAGTGAAGGGGGCGCAGAGTCCGAGCAGTACTTC.

Here the CDR3 reads CARRTGSDGYTF. The CDR3 DNA sequence: TGTGCCAGGCGTACAGGGTCGGACGGCTACACCTTC. The V and J genes are TRBV28 and TRBJ1-2; a weak D match, TRBD1 (6 bases). The CDR3 is 12 amino acids. Trimming removed 9 bases at V and 8 bases at J, with 16 bases between. CDR1 MDHEN and CDR2 SYDVKM come from the germline V gene.

The chain employs TRBV18 and TRBJ1-2; TRBD1 is a possible D gene (6 bases). Germline loops: CDR1 KGHSH, CDR2 LQKENI. CDR3 length: 15 residues. V dropped 0 bases and J dropped 6 bases, with 14 bases sitting between them. The CDR3 loop is CASSPPRGLKDGYTF. CDR3 coding DNA: TGTGCCAGCTCACCACCGAGGGGGTTAAAGGATGGCTACACCTTC.